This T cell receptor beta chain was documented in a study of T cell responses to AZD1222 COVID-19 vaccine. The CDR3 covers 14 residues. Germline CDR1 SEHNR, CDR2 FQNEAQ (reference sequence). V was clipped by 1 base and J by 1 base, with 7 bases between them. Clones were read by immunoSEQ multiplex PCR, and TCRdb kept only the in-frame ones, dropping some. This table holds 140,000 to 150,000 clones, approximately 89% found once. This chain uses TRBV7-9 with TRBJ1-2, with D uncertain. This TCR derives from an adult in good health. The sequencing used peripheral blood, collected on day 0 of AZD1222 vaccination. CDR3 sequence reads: CASSLGLINYGYTF. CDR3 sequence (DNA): TGTGCCAGCAGCTTAGGACTGATTAACTATGGCTACACCTTC. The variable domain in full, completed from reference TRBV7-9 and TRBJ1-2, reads DTGVSQNPRHKITKRGQNVTFRCDPISEHNRLYWYRQTLGQGPEFLTYFQNEAQLEKSRLLSDRFSAERPKGSFSTLEIQRTEQGDSAMYLCASSLGLINYGYTFGSGTRLTVV.